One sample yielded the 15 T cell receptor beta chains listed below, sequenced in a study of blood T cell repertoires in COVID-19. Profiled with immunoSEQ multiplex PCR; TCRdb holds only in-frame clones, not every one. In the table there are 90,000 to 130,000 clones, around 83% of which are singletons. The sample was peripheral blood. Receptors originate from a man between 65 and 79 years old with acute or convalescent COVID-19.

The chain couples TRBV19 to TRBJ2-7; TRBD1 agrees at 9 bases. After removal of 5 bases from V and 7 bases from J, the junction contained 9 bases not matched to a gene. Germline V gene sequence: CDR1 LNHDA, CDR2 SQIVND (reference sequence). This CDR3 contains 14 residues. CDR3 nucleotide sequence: TGTGCCAGTAGTGACGGACAGGGGATACTGGAGCAGTACTTC. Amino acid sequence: CASSDGQGILEQYF.

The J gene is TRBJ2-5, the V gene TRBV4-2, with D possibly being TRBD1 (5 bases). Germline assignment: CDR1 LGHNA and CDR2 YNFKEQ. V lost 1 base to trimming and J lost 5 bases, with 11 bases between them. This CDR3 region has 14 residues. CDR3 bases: TGTGCCAGCAGCCAAGTACAGGACCTGGAGACCCAGTACTTC. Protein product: CASSQVQDLETQYF.

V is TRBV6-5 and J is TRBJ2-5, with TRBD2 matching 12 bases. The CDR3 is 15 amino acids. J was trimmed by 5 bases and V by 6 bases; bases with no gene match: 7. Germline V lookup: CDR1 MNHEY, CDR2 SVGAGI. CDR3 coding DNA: TGTGCCAGCAGCCTCCTAGCGGGAGGGCCGGAGACCCAGTACTTC. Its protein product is CASSLLAGGPETQYF.

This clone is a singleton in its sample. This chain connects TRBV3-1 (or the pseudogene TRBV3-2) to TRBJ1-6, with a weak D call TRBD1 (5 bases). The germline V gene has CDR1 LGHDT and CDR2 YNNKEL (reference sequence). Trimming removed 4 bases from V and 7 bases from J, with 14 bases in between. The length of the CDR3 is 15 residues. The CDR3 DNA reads TGTGCCAGCAGCCCGGGGGTGCTTACAAATTCACCCCTCCACTTT. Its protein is CASSPGVLTNSPLHF.

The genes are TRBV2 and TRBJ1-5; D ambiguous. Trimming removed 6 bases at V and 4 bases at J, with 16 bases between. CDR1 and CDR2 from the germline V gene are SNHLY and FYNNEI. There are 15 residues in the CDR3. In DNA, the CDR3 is TGTGCCAGCAGCCCCGCCAATCGCGGGAATCAGCCCCAGCATTTT. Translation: CASSPANRGNQPQHF.

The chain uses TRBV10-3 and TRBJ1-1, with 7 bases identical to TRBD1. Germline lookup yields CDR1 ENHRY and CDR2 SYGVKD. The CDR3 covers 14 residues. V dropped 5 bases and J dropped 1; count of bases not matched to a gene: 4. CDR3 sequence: CAISSQGTNTEAFF. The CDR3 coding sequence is TGTGCCATCAGTTCACAGGGGACGAACACTGAAGCTTTCTTT.

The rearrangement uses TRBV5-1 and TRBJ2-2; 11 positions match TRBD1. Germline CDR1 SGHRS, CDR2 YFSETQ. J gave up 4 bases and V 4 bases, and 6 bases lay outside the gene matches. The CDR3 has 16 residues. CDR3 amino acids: CASSPQGQGGTGELFF. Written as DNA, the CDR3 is TGCGCCAGCAGCCCGCAGGGACAGGGGGGCACCGGGGAGCTGTTTTTT.

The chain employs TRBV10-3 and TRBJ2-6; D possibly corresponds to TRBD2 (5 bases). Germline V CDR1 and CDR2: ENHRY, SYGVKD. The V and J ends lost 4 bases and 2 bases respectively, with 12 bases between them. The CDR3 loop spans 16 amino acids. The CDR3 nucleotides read TGTGCCATCAGTGGGATGAGCGGTACTGGGGCCAACGTCCTGACTTTC. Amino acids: CAISGMSGTGANVLTF.

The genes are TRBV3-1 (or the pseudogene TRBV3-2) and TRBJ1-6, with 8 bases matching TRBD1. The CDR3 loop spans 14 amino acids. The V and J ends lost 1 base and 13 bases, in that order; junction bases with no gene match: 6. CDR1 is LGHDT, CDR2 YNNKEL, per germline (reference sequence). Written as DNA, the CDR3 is TGTGCCAGCAGCCAAGTCCGCCAGGGGGCTCCCCTCCACTTT. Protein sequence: CASSQVRQGAPLHF.

The CDR3 DNA reads TGTGCCAGCAGCGTGCGAGGGGGTGGTGCAGATACGCAGTATTTT. It yields the protein CASSVRGGGADTQYF. The rearrangement uses TRBV9 and TRBJ2-3, with D maybe TRBD1 (6 bases). From germline, CDR1 is SGDLS and CDR2 YYNGEE. CDR3 length: 15 residues. V was trimmed by 2 bases and J by 4 bases, leaving 14 bases between them. The full variable domain, completed using reference TRBV9 and TRBJ2-3, is DSGVTQTPKHLITATGQRVTLRCSPRSGDLSVYWYQQSLDQGLQFLIQYYNGEERAKGNILERFSAQQFPDLHSELNLSSLELGDSALYFCASSVRGGGADTQYFGPGTRLTVL.

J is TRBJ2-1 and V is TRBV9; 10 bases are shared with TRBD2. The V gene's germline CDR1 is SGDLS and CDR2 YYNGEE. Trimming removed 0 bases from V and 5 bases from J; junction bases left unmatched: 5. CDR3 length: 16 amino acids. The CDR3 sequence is CASSVASLAGHNEQFF. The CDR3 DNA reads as TGTGCCAGCAGCGTAGCTTCACTAGCGGGGCACAATGAGCAGTTCTTC.

For the CDR3, the DNA is TGTGCCAGCAGCAAGACTAGGGAGAACAATGAGCAGTTCTTC. Protein sequence: CASSKTRENNEQFF. The rearrangement links TRBV7-3 to TRBJ2-1; possibly TRBD2 for D (6 bases). Between the trimmed V and J ends, which lost 5 bases and 5 bases, there was a span of 13 bases. Per the germline V gene, CDR1 is SGHTA and CDR2 is FQGTGA. This CDR3 contains 14 residues.

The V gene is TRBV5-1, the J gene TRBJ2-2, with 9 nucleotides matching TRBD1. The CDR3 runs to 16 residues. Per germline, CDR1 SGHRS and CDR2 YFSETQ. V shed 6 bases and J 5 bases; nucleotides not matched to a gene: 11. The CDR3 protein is CASNSGGQGKTGELFF. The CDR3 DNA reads TGCGCCAGCAACTCTGGGGGACAGGGAAAGACCGGGGAGCTGTTTTTT. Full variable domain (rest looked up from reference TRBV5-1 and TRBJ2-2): KAGVTQTPRYLIKTRGQQVTLSCSPISGHRSVSWYQQTPGQGLQFLFEYFSETQRNKGNFPGRFSGRQFSNSRSEMNVSTLELGDSALYLCASNSGGQGKTGELFFGEGSRLTVL.

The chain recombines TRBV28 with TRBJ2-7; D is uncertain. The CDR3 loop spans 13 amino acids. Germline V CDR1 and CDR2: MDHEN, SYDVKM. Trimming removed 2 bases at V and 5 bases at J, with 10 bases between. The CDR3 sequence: CASSLGPANEQYF. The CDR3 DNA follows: TGTGCCAGCAGTTTAGGCCCTGCCAACGAGCAGTACTTC. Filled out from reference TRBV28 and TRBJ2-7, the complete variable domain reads DVKVTQSSRYLVKRTGEKVFLECVQDMDHENMFWYRQDPGLGLRLIYFSYDVKMKEKGDIPEGYSVSREKKERFSLILESASTNQTSMYLCASSLGPANEQYFGPGTRLTVT.

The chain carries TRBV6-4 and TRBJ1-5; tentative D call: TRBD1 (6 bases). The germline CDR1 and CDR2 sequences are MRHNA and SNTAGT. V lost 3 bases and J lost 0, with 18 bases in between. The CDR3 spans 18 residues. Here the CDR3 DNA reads TGTGCCAGCAGTGAAGACAGGCGGGTCCCTTATAGCAATCAGCCCCAGCATTTT. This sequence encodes CASSEDRRVPYSNQPQHF.